Listed here is a single T cell receptor beta chain. Its antigen is as yet unknown. The V and J ends lost 0 bases and 1 base respectively, with 3 bases between them. Germline assignment: CDR1 SGHVS and CDR2 FQNEAQ. The CDR3 spans 14 residues. The assay was immunoSEQ multiplex PCR, and TCRdb's table has in-frame clones only and misses some. The data show approximately 50,000 clones, around nine tenths seen once. This sample is drawn from a study of a mutant IDH1 vaccine in newly diagnosed glioma. About the research overall: Beginning 4-6 weeks after radiotherapy alone, or with temozolomide cycles, vaccination took place. Pretreatment consisted of radiotherapy, temozolomide, or both, with most receiving both.

General study findings and limits: There seemed to be no relation between pseudoprogression and changes in top peripheral T cell clonotypes.

The time point denotes: week 35, safety follow-up. A 20-mer mutant IDH1 peptide at 300 ug was injected subcutaneously with topical imiquimod. The study gave patients eight vaccinations in weeks 1, 3, 5, 7, 11, 15, 19, 23. The sequence came from a woman between 40 and 50 years old with glioma. The chain links TRBV7-8 to TRBJ2-2, with D uncertain. The specimen comprised PBMCs, sampled from a glioma patient whose treatment included an IDH1 peptide vaccine. The CDR3 DNA is TGTGCCAGCAGCTTAGCCAGGAACACCGGGGAGCTGTTTTTT. Protein product: CASSLARNTGELFF.